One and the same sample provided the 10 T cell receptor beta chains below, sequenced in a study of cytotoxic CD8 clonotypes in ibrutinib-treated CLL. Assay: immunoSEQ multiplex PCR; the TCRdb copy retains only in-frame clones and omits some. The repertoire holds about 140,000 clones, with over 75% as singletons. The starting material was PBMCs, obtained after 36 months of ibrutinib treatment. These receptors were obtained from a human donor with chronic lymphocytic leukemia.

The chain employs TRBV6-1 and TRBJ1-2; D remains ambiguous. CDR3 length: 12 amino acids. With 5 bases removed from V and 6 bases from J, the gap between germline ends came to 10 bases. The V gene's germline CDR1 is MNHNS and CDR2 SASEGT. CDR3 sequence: CASSWARDGYTF. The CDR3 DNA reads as TGTGCCAGCAGTTGGGCGAGGGATGGCTACACCTTC.

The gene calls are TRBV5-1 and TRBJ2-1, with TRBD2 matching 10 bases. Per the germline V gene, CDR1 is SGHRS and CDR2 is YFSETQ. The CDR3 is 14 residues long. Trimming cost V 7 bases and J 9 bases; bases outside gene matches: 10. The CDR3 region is CASSEPSGGGEQFF. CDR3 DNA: TGCGCCAGCTCGGAGCCTAGCGGGGGCGGTGAGCAGTTCTTC.

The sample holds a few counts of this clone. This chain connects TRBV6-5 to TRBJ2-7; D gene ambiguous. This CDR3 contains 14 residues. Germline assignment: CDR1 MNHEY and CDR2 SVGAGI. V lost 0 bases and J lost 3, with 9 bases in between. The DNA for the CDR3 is TGTGCCAGCAGTTACTCAATGGGTCTCTACGAGCAGTACTTC. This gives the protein CASSYSMGLYEQYF.

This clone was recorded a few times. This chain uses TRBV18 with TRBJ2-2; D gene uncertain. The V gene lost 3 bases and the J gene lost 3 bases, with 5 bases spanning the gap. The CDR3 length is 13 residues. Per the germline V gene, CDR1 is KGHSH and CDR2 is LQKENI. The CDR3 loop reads CASSPRDTGELFF. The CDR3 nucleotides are TGTGCCAGCTCACCCCGTGACACCGGGGAGCTGTTTTTT.

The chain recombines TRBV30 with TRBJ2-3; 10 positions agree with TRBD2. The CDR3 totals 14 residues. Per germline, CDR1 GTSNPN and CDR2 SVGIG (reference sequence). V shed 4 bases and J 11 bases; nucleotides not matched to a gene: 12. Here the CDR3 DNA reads TGTGCCTGGACCCTACGACCGGGACTAGCGCTGCAGTATTTT. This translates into CAWTLRPGLALQYF.

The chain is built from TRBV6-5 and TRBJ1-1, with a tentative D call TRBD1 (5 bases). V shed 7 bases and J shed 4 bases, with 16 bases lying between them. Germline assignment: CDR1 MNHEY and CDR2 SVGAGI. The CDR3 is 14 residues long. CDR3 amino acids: CASTPLGAPTEAFF. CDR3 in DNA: TGTGCCAGCACCCCCCTCGGGGCGCCCACTGAAGCTTTCTTT.

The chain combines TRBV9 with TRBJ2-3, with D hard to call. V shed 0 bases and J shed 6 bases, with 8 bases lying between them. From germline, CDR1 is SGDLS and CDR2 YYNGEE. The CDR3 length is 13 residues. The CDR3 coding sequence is TGTGCCAGCAGCGTAGAGGGTCGGGATACGCAGTATTTT. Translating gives CASSVEGRDTQYF.

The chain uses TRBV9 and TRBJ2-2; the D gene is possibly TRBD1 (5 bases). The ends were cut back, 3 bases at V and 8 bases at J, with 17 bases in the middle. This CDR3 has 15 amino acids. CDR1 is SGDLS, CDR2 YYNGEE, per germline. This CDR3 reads CASSGPQGRSGELFF. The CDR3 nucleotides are TGTGCCAGCAGCGGACCCCAGGGTAGATCGGGGGAGCTGTTTTTT.

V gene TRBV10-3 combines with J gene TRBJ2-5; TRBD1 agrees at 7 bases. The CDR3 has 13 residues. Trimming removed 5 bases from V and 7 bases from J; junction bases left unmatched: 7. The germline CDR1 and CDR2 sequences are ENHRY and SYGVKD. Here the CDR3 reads CAISWDSLGTQYF. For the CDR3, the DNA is TGTGCCATCAGTTGGGACAGCCTAGGGACCCAGTACTTC.

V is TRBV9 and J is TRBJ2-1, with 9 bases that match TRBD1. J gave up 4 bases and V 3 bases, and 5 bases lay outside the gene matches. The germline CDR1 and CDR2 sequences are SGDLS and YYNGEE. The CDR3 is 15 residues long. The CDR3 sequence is CASSAWDRAYNEQFF. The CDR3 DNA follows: TGTGCCAGCAGCGCGTGGGACAGGGCTTACAATGAGCAGTTCTTC.